This paragraph covers one T cell receptor (beta chain) sequence. This specimen comes from a study of blood T cell repertoires in COVID-19. Assay: immunoSEQ multiplex PCR; the TCRdb copy retains only in-frame clones and omits some. Of 300,000 to 400,000 clones in the sample, more than 75% are singletons; the top ten hold roughly 6%. Unmatched junction bases numbered 11, after V lost 3 bases and J lost 9 bases. The CDR3 runs 17 residues. Germline values: CDR1 KGHDR, CDR2 SFDVKD. V is TRBV24-1 and J is TRBJ2-1; TRBD1 agrees at 12 bases. The sequence came from a woman aged 50 to 60 with COVID-19, enrolled during active disease. The specimen sequenced was peripheral blood. The CDR3 loop reads CATSDPQGQGAQGEQFF. CDR3 sequence (DNA): TGTGCCACCAGTGATCCCCAGGGACAGGGGGCTCAAGGTGAGCAGTTCTTC.